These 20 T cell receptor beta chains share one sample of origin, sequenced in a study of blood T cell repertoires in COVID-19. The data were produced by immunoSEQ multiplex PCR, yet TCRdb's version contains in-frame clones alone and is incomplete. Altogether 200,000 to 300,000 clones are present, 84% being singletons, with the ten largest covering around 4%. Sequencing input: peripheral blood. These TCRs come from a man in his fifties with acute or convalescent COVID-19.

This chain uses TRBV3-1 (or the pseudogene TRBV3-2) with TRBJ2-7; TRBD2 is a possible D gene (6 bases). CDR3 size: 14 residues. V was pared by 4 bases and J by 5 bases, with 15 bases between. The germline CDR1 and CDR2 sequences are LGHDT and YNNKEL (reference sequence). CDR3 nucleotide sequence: TGTGCCAGCAGCCCTGGTAGAGGGACTGACGAGCAGTACTTC. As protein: CASSPGRGTDEQYF.

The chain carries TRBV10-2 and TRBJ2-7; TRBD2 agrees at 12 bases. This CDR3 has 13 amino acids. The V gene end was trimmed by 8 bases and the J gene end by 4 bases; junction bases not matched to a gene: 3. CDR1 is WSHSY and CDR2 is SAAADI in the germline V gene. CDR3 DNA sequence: TGCGCCAGCCGACTAGCGGGGGAGTACGAGCAGTACTTC. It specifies CASRLAGEYEQYF.

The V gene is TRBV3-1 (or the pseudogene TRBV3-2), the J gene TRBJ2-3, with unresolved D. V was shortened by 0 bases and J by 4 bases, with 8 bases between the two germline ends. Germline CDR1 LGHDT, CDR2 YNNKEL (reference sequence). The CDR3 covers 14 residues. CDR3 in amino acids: CASSQDPNSDTQYF. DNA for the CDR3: TGTGCCAGCAGCCAAGATCCTAATTCAGATACGCAGTATTTT.

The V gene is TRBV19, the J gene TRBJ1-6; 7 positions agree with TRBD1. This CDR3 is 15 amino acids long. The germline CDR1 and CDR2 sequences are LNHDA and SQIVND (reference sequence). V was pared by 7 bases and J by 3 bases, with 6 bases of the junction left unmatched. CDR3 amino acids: CASTKGQYYNSPLHF. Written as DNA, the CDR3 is TGTGCCAGTACCAAGGGACAGTACTATAATTCACCCCTCCACTTT. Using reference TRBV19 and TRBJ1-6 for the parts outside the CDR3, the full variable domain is DGGITQSPKYLFRKEGQNVTLSCEQNLNHDAMYWYRQDPGQGLRLIYYSQIVNDFQKGDIAEGYSVSREKKESFPLTVTSAQKNPTAFYLCASTKGQYYNSPLHFGNGTRLTVT.

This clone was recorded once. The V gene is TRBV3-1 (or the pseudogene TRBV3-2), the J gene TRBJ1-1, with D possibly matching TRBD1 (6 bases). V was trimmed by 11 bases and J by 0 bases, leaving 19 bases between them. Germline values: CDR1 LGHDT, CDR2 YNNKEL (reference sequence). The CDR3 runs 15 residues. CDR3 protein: CASSDSRIMNTEAFF. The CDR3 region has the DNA TGTGCCTCCTCGGACAGCCGAATCATGAACACTGAAGCTTTCTTT.

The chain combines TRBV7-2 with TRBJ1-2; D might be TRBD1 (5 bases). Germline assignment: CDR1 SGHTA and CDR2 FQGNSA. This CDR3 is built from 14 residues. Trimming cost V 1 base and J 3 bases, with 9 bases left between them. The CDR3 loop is CASSLGGGDYGYTF. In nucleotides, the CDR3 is TGTGCCAGCAGCTTAGGCGGGGGGGACTATGGCTACACCTTC.

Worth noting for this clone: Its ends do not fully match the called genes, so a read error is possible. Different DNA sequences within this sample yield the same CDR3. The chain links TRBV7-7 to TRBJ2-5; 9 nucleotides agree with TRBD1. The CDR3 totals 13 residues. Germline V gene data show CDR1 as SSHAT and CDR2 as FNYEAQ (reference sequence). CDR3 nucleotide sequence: TGTGCTAGCAGCTCTGACAGGGGGGAGACCCAGTACTTC. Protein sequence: CASSSDRGETQYF.

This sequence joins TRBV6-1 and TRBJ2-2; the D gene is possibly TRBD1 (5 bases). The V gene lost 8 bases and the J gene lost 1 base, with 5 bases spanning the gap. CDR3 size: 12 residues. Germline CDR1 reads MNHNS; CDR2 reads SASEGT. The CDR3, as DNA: TGTGCCAGCGGACAGAACACCGGGGAGCTGTTTTTT. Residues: CASGQNTGELFF.

The DNA for the CDR3 is TGTGCCAGCAGCTTGAACAGCCGGCGATTTATCGAAAAACTGTTTTTT. The encoded protein is CASSLNSRRFIEKLFF. The V gene is TRBV7-6, the J gene TRBJ1-4; D gene uncertain. Germline CDR1 SGHVS, CDR2 FNYEAQ. V was cut by 3 bases and J by 8 bases, with 19 bases left in between. CDR3 length: 16 amino acids.

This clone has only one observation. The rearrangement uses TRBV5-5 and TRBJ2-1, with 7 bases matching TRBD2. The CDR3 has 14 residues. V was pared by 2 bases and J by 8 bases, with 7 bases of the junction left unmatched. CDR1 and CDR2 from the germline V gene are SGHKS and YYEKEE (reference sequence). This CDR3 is CASSLSGTRDEQFF. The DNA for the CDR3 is TGTGCCAGCAGCTTAAGCGGGACCCGCGATGAGCAGTTCTTC. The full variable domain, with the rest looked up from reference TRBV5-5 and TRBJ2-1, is DAGVTQSPTHLIKTRGQQVTLRCSPISGHKSVSWYQQVLGQGPQFIFQYYEKEERGRGNFPDRFSARQFPNYSSELNVNALLLGDSALYLCASSLSGTRDEQFFGPGTRLTVL.

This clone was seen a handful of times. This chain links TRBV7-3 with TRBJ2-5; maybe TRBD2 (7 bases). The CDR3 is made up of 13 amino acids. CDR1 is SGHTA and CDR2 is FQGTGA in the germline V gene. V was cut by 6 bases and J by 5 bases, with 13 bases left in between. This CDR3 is CASSRGGPETQYF. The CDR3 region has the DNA TGTGCCAGCAGTAGGGGGGGCCCGGAGACCCAGTACTTC. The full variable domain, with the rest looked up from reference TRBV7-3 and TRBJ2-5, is GAGVSQTPSNKVTEKGKYVELRCDPISGHTALYWYRQSLGQGPEFLIYFQGTGAADDSGLPNDRFFAVRPEGSVSTLKIQRTERGDSAVYLCASSRGGPETQYFGPGTRLLVL.

CDR3 protein: CATVIIGDRFYNEQFF. CDR3 DNA: TGTGCCACAGTAATAATCGGGGACAGGTTCTACAATGAGCAGTTCTTC. The J gene is TRBJ2-1, the V gene TRBV2, with 8 positions matching TRBD1. Unmatched junction bases numbered 14, after V lost 10 bases and J lost 3 bases. There are 16 residues in the CDR3. The germline V gene has CDR1 SNHLY and CDR2 FYNNEI.

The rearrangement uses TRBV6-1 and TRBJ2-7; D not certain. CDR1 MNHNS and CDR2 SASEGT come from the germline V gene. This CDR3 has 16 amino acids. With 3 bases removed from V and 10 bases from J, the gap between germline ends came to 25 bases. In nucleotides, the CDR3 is TGTGCCAGCAGTGAGGCCCATGACACGTTAAAGAACAATCAGTACTTC. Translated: CASSEAHDTLKNNQYF.

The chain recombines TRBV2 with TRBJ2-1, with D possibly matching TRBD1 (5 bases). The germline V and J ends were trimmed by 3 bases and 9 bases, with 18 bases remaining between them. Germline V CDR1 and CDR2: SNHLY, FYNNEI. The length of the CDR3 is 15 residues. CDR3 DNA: TGTGCCAGCAGTGACAGGGTAACCCCTCAATTTGAGCAGTTCTTC. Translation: CASSDRVTPQFEQFF.

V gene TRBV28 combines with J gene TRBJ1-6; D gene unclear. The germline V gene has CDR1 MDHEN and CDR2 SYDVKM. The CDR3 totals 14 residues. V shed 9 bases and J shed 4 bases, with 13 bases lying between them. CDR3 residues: CASRNRVYNSPLHF. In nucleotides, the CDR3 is TGTGCCAGTAGAAATCGGGTTTATAATTCACCCCTCCACTTT.

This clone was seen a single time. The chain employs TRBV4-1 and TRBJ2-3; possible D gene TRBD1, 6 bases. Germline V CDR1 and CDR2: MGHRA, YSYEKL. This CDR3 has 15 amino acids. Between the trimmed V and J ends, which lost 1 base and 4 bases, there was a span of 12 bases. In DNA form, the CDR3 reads TGCGCCAGCAGCCAAGTGGGGGCGGTGCCAGATACGCAGTATTTT. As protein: CASSQVGAVPDTQYF.

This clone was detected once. CDR3 nucleotides: TGCGCCAGCAGCCCACCGGGACAGGAGACCCCTAACTATGGCTACACCTTC. It specifies CASSPPGQETPNYGYTF. This rearrangement joins TRBV5-1 to TRBJ1-2; 8 nucleotides align to TRBD1. Trimming took 4 bases from V and 0 from J; bases not matched to a gene: 11. Germline assignment: CDR1 SGHRS and CDR2 YFSETQ. The CDR3 is 17 residues long.

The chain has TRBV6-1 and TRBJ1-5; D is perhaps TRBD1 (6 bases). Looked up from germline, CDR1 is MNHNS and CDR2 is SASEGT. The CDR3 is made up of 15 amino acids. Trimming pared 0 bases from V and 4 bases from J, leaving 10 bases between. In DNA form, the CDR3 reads TGTGCCAGCAGTGAAGCGACTACAGGGAATCAGCCCCAGCATTTT. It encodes CASSEATTGNQPQHF.

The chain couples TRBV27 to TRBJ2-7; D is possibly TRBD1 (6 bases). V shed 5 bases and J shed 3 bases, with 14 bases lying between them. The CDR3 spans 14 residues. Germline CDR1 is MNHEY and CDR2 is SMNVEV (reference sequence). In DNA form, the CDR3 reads TGTGCCAGCAGTATAGGGAGCAGGGGCTACGAGCAGTACTTC. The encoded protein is CASSIGSRGYEQYF.

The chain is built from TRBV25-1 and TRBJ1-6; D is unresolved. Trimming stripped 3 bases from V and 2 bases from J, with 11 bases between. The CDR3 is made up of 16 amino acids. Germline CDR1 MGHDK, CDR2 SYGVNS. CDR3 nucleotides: TGTGCCAGCAGTGAGGCTGTGGGCGCCTATAATTCACCCCTCCACTTT. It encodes CASSEAVGAYNSPLHF.